This entry is about one TCR beta chain. The data originate from a study of blood T cells in healthy people across ages. The overall study: Capture by template switching was about one barcoded beta molecule per two T cells.

Samples each yielded at least 6 micrograms of total RNA. Alongside a J-beta primer mix, a sample-barcoded 5' primer served in a second PCR lasting about 6 to 11 cycles. TCRdb reprocessed the 5' RACE reads with MiXCR, giving one entry per CDR3 protein. The sample records about 750,000 distinct CDR3 sequences, roughly 50% being singletons. The sample consisted of blood. The sequence derives from a man older than 75 in good health.

The CDR3 loop is CASSLDATRNTEAFF. The DNA for the CDR3 is TGTGCCAGCAGCTTAGATGCCACCAGGAACACTGAAGCTTTCTTT. V usage is TRBV7-2 and J usage is TRBJ1-1; no reliable D call. This CDR3 contains 15 residues. The germline V and J ends were trimmed by 1 base and 1 base, with 10 bases remaining between them. Germline CDR1 is SGHTA and CDR2 is FQGNSA.